The present T cell receptor (beta chain) was sequenced within a study of T-cell reconstitution after alpha-beta-depleted transplantation in children. Findings and caveats of the study: Approximately two months post-transplant, alpha-beta T cells reportedly originated from several hundred expanded graft clones. Where some patients showed high TCRbeta diversity at day 60, it came from recipient T cells and thymic progenitors that had survived. At one year after transplant, newly produced T cells mostly accounted for T-cell counts and diversity.

This clonotype has ten or more counts. Antigen: not known. Trimming left V 7 bases short and J 0 bases short, with 13 bases between. Germline V gene data show CDR1 as SQVTM and CDR2 as ANQGSEA. The CDR3 runs 14 residues. A library of TCRbeta sequences, prepared with unique molecular identifiers, was generated. MiXCR, applied by TCRdb to the PCR reads, yields one record per CDR3 protein. This table holds 250,000 or so distinct CDR3 sequences, 20% to 30% found once. The sequence was obtained from a female patient aged 2 to 10 who had a stem cell transplant for congenital amegakaryocytic thrombocytopenia, so the T cells may come from the graft donor. This chain connects TRBV29-1 to TRBJ2-1, with D possibly matching TRBD2 (5 bases). The material was PBMCs, mostly from graft donor cells, obtained 360 days after TCRalphabeta/CD19-depleted stem cell transplant. The CDR3 coding sequence is TGCAGCGCAGGAGTTGGGAGCTCCTACAATGAGCAGTTCTTC. This codes for CSAGVGSSYNEQFF.